The present entry profiles one T cell receptor beta chain with its context. The method was immunoSEQ multiplex PCR; TCRdb's version includes in-frame clones alone and lacks a portion of them. This sample carries 300,000 to 350,000 clones, about 89% of them seen once, and the ten largest clones take about 4.6%. This sample was included in a study of Ad26.COV2.S vaccination and SARS-CoV-2 variants. On the study more broadly: Donor had been placed in the Ad26.COV2.S arm of the COV1001 trial.

CDR1 is ENHRY and CDR2 is SYGVKD in the germline V gene. V gave up 4 bases and J gave up 1 base, with 8 bases separating them. The CDR3 loop spans 14 amino acids. Regarding treatment: 15 to 20 received Ad26.COV2.S at low or high dose, single or two shots; 5 received placebo; per-sample allocation not given. Following the first vaccine or placebo injection, samples were taken on day 63. Here the sequenced sample was peripheral blood, taken in a trial of Ad26.COV2.S vaccine versus placebo. The receptor was isolated from a person between 18 and 60 years old who received the Ad26.COV2.S COVID-19 vaccine or a placebo. The chain employs TRBV10-3 and TRBJ1-5; D is ambiguous. CDR3 sequence: CAISGLDSNQPQHF. As DNA, the CDR3 is TGTGCCATCAGTGGATTGGACAGCAATCAGCCCCAGCATTTT.